Sequencing of this T cell receptor beta chain was carried out in a study of identical twins. Study-wide results and caveats: Models predicted less out-of-frame TCR alpha sharing in monozygotic twins than was found. Without tracking the same donors, conclusions rested on cross-sectional statistical analysis.

In TCRdb, the 5' RACE reads were re-called with MiXCR into one record per CDR3 protein. The table shows about 1.7 million distinct CDR3 sequences, with about 31% occurring only once. This clonotype has just a few counts. Its specificity is not known. Germline CDR1 and CDR2: MDHEN and SYDVKM. The CDR3 runs to 14 residues. Trimming left V 1 base short and J 4 bases short, with 8 bases between. The V gene is TRBV28, the J gene TRBJ1-5; D is unclear. The receptor was derived from a newborn girl in good health. Source material: cord blood. The CDR3 nucleotides are TGTGCCAGCAGTTTATACACGGGTAATCAGCCCCAGCATTTT. The encoded protein is CASSLYTGNQPQHF.